The 29 T cell receptor beta chains given below trace back to one sample, sequenced in a study of OX40 agonist ivuxolimab in advanced cancers. Produced via immunoSEQ multiplex PCR; TCRdb's table is partial and in-frame only. The sample lists around 80,000 clones, just under 95% seen once, with about 0.63% in the top ten. The material was CD4+ or CD8+ T cells sorted from blood, obtained in a trial of the OX40 agonist ivuxolimab. These receptor sequences come from an adult with an advanced solid tumor such as melanoma, head and neck, liver or kidney cancer.

This clone appeared once. The chain carries TRBV7-3 and TRBJ2-3, with D possibly called TRBD1 or TRBD2 (6 bases each). There are 12 residues in the CDR3. V was trimmed by 5 bases and J by 6 bases, leaving 9 bases between them. Germline V gives CDR1 SGHTA, CDR2 FQGTGA. For the CDR3, the DNA is TGTGCCAGCAGCCAAGGGGGGGATACGCAGTATTTT. Encoded protein: CASSQGGDTQYF.

For this clone: Other DNA sequences of this sample code for an identical CDR3. The chain combines TRBV5-1 with TRBJ2-1; 9 positions agree with TRBD2. The length of the CDR3 is 15 residues. V trimming: 0 bases; J trimming: 5 bases; junction bases outside the gene matches: 3. From germline, CDR1 is SGHRS and CDR2 YFSETQ. CDR3 protein: CASSLGLAGNNEQFF. The CDR3 nucleotides read TGCGCCAGCAGCTTGGGGCTAGCGGGGAACAATGAGCAGTTCTTC.

The chain employs TRBV14 and TRBJ2-5, with 7 bases matching TRBD1. The CDR3 totals 14 residues. Germline V gene data show CDR1 as SGHDN and CDR2 as FVKESK. V shed 2 bases, J shed 4 bases, and the junction held 4 bases outside the gene matches. CDR3 region: CASSQLGGRETQYF. CDR3 nucleotide sequence: TGTGCCAGCAGCCAACTAGGGGGCCGAGAGACCCAGTACTTC.

This clone appeared a single time. The rearrangement uses TRBV11-3 and TRBJ2-1; 11 nucleotides agree with TRBD2. Germline V lookup: CDR1 SGHNT, CDR2 YENEEA. The CDR3 sequence is 18 residues long. V lost 5 bases to trimming and J lost 1 base; unmatched junction nucleotides: 10. DNA of the CDR3: TGTGCCAGCAGCCCGCATACCGGGACTAGCGGATCCTACAATGAGCAGTTCTTC. Translation gives CASSPHTGTSGSYNEQFF.

This chain uses TRBV6-6 with TRBJ1-5; a possible D gene is TRBD1 (6 bases). Trimming removed 6 bases from V and 4 bases from J, with 16 bases in between. This CDR3 spans 15 amino acids. Germline assignment: CDR1 MNHNY and CDR2 SVGAGI (reference sequence). CDR3 residues: CASRAAGEGNQPQHF. The CDR3 nucleotides read TGTGCCAGCAGAGCGGCAGGGGAAGGGAATCAGCCCCAGCATTTT.

The chain has TRBV4-2 and TRBJ1-1; D remains ambiguous. V lost 4 bases to trimming and J lost 1 base, with 10 bases between them. The germline V gene encodes CDR1 LGHNA and CDR2 YNFKEQ. This CDR3 region has 14 residues. This CDR3 reads CASSRATSNTEAFF. DNA for the CDR3: TGTGCCAGCAGCCGTGCGACATCGAACACTGAAGCTTTCTTT.

The rearrangement joins TRBV2 to TRBJ2-1; 13 nucleotides agree with TRBD2. There are 14 residues in the CDR3. The germline V gene has CDR1 SNHLY and CDR2 FYNNEI. Losses at the gene ends were 6 bases for V and 4 bases for J; bases not matched to a gene: 0. The chain's CDR3 is CASRGLAGYNEQFF. The CDR3 bases are TGTGCCAGCAGGGGACTAGCGGGGTACAATGAGCAGTTCTTC.

This sequence joins TRBV6-5 and TRBJ2-7; weak D call: TRBD2 (5 bases). Trimming removed 10 bases at V and 4 bases at J, with 11 bases between. The CDR3 is made up of 11 amino acids. Germline loops: CDR1 MNHEY, CDR2 SVGAGI. CDR3 in DNA: TGTGCCACCGTTGGGGAGTACGAGCAGTACTTC. Translating it yields CATVGEYEQYF.

The chain couples TRBV10-3 to TRBJ1-1; no clear D gene. The CDR3 has 15 amino acids. V lost 2 bases, J lost 4 bases, and 14 bases lay in between. Germline V gives CDR1 ENHRY, CDR2 SYGVKD. The CDR3 region is CAISEMSGEFTEAFF. The CDR3 region has the DNA TGTGCCATCAGTGAGATGTCAGGAGAATTCACTGAAGCTTTCTTT.

The chain carries TRBV7-9 and TRBJ1-2; no clear D. V was shortened by 6 bases and J by 2 bases, with 10 bases between the two germline ends. Germline V gene sequence: CDR1 SEHNR, CDR2 FQNEAQ (reference sequence). The CDR3 extends over 13 amino acids. CDR3 region: CASRGGGNYGYTF. DNA of the CDR3: TGTGCCAGCAGAGGAGGAGGGAACTATGGCTACACCTTC.

The genes are TRBV5-1 and TRBJ2-3; possible D gene TRBD1, 6 bases. The germline CDR1 and CDR2 sequences are SGHRS and YFSETQ. The CDR3 sequence is 14 residues long. V lost 2 bases, J lost 4 bases, and 11 bases lay in between. The CDR3, as DNA: TGCGCCAGCAGCTTAGGGCAGGGGCCAGATACGCAGTATTTT. It encodes CASSLGQGPDTQYF.

The V call is TRBV10-2, the J call TRBJ2-3; 10 nucleotides agree with TRBD2. This CDR3 has 14 residues. V lost 6 bases and J lost 1; bases outside the gene matches: 1. Germline V gene sequence: CDR1 WSHSY, CDR2 SAAADI. The CDR3 sequence is CASRGTSGTDTQYF. The CDR3 bases are TGCGCCAGCAGAGGGACTAGCGGCACAGATACGCAGTATTTT.

This rearrangement joins TRBV5-1 to TRBJ1-4; maybe TRBD1 (6 bases). Germline V CDR1 and CDR2: SGHRS, YFSETQ. Trimming stripped 0 bases from V and 4 bases from J, with 10 bases between. The CDR3 sequence is 15 residues long. CDR3 nucleotide sequence: TGCGCCAGCAGCTTGGTAGGGGGAGGTAATGAAAAACTGTTTTTT. Residues: CASSLVGGGNEKLFF.

The V gene is TRBV5-1, the J gene TRBJ1-2; 7 bases agree with TRBD1. The trim removed 0 bases at V and 1 base at J, leaving 3 bases unmatched. Looked up from germline, CDR1 is SGHRS and CDR2 is YFSETQ. The CDR3 is 15 amino acids. CDR3 bases: TGCGCCAGCAGCTTGGTGTCAGGGGGTAACTATGGCTACACCTTC. It codes for CASSLVSGGNYGYTF.

This sequence joins TRBV18 and TRBJ2-3; the D is unclear. This CDR3 region has 13 residues. The V end was cut by 5 bases, the J end by 6 bases, with 12 bases between. Germline CDR1 and CDR2: KGHSH and LQKENI. The CDR3 DNA follows: TGTGCCAGCTCAGGGGAAAGCTTCGATACGCAGTATTTT. As protein: CASSGESFDTQYF. The whole variable domain, filled in from reference TRBV18 and TRBJ2-3, reads NAGVMQNPRHLVRRRGQEARLRCSPMKGHSHVYWYRQLPEEGLKFMVYLQKENIIDESGMPKERFSAEFPKEGPSILRIQQVVRGDSAAYFCASSGESFDTQYFGPGTRLTVL.

The rearrangement uses TRBV5-8 and TRBJ1-5, with no clear D. The CDR3 is made up of 12 amino acids. Trimming left V 1 base short and J 7 bases short, with 6 bases between. Germline V lookup: CDR1 SGHTS, CDR2 YDEGEE. CDR3 sequence reads: CASSLSGQPQHF. The CDR3 nucleotides read TGTGCCAGCAGCTTGTCGGGGCAGCCCCAGCATTTT.

The rearrangement links TRBV6-1 to TRBJ1-1; D is unclear. Germline loops: CDR1 MNHNS, CDR2 SASEGT. This CDR3 is built from 11 residues. With 0 bases removed from V and 8 bases from J, the gap between germline ends came to 4 bases. Written as DNA, the CDR3 is TGTGCCAGCAGTGAAGCGCGCGAAGCTTTCTTT. This encodes CASSEAREAFF.

V and J are TRBV18 and TRBJ1-1; perhaps TRBD1 as D (6 bases). CDR3 length: 13 residues. With 10 bases removed from V and 3 bases from J, the gap between germline ends came to 15 bases. Germline CDR1 is KGHSH and CDR2 is LQKENI. CDR3 sequence (DNA): TGTGCCAACCACAAGGGGGGGGACACTGAAGCTTTCTTT. Protein sequence: CANHKGGDTEAFF.

V gene TRBV7-8 combines with J gene TRBJ1-2; D perhaps matches TRBD1 (6 bases). The CDR3 sequence is 12 residues long. Germline V lookup: CDR1 SGHVS, CDR2 FQNEAQ. Trimming left V 6 bases short and J 5 bases short, with 10 bases between. The CDR3 protein is CASSPGTYGYTF. The DNA of the CDR3 is TGTGCCAGCAGTCCAGGGACATATGGCTACACCTTC.

The CDR3 region has the DNA TGTGCCAGCAGTGAAACTGGGAGGGGAGCCACTGAAGCTTTCTTT. Translating gives CASSETGRGATEAFF. The gene calls are TRBV25-1 and TRBJ1-1, with D possibly matching TRBD1 (5 bases). Germline-derived CDR1 and CDR2 are MGHDK and SYGVNS. Between the trimmed V and J ends, which lost 2 bases and 4 bases, there was a span of 14 bases. This CDR3 has 15 amino acids.

This chain joins TRBV30 and TRBJ1-4; D may be TRBD1 (5 bases). Trimming pared 3 bases from V and 5 bases from J, leaving 7 bases between. Germline V CDR1 and CDR2: GTSNPN, SVGIG (reference sequence). CDR3 length: 12 residues. CDR3 nucleotide sequence: TGTGCCTGGAGATGGGGGAATGAAAAACTGTTTTTT. Translation: CAWRWGNEKLFF.

This sequence joins TRBV5-1 and TRBJ2-7; the match to TRBD1 covers 7 bases. The ends lost 4 bases at V and 1 base at J; junction bases unmatched: 5. Germline V lookup: CDR1 SGHRS, CDR2 YFSETQ. The CDR3 length is 14 residues. The CDR3 here is CASSRDSLSYEQYF. CDR3 nucleotide sequence: TGCGCCAGCAGCCGGGACAGTTTATCCTACGAGCAGTACTTC.

The chain has TRBV4-2 and TRBJ2-1; possibly TRBD2 for D (7 bases). Germline V CDR1 and CDR2: LGHNA, YNFKEQ. The CDR3 runs to 16 residues. The V gene lost 1 base and the J gene lost 7 bases, with 17 bases spanning the gap. DNA of the CDR3: TGTGCCAGCAGCCAAGCTTCGGGGGGCAACTGGAATGAGCAGTTCTTC. Its translation is CASSQASGGNWNEQFF.

This chain connects TRBV18 to TRBJ2-5; 10 nucleotides agree with TRBD2. The germline V gene encodes CDR1 KGHSH and CDR2 LQKENI. The J segment lost 10 bases and the V segment lost 2 bases, leaving 13 bases of the junction unmatched. This CDR3 spans 16 amino acids. For the CDR3, the DNA is TGTGCCAGCTCACCAAGTGAGCGGGAGGGCCTCGGGGACCAGTACTTC. This gives the protein CASSPSEREGLGDQYF.

The V gene is TRBV4-1, the J gene TRBJ2-3; TRBD1 might be the D (5 bases). Looked up from germline, CDR1 is MGHRA and CDR2 is YSYEKL. Trimming cost V 4 bases and J 5 bases, with 16 bases left between them. This CDR3 comprises 15 residues. The CDR3 region is CASSPPRTPGDTQYF. The CDR3, as DNA: TGCGCCAGCAGCCCGCCGAGGACACCGGGAGATACGCAGTATTTT.

This sequence joins TRBV2 and TRBJ2-7, with D hard to call. Germline-derived CDR1 and CDR2 are SNHLY and FYNNEI. There are 12 residues in the CDR3. V lost 5 bases and J 0 bases, leaving 5 bases between the germline ends. CDR3 amino acids: CASSLVSYEQYF. CDR3 in DNA: TGTGCCAGCAGTCTTGTCTCCTACGAGCAGTACTTC.

DNA of the CDR3: TGTGCCAGCAGTGAAGGGGGATCGGTCTATGGCTACACCTTC. Protein sequence: CASSEGGSVYGYTF. The chain uses TRBV6-1 and TRBJ1-2; D unresolved. V shed 1 base and J shed 4 bases, with 10 bases lying between them. The germline V gene encodes CDR1 MNHNS and CDR2 SASEGT. This CDR3 has 14 amino acids.

The gene calls are TRBV4-1 and TRBJ2-2; 7 nucleotides align to TRBD2. V lost 2 bases and J lost 4; bases outside the gene matches: 10. This CDR3 region has 17 residues. Germline CDR1 MGHRA, CDR2 YSYEKL. CDR3 residues: CASSQRTSAGRTGELFF. CDR3 sequence (DNA): TGCGCCAGCAGCCAACGAACTAGCGCAGGTCGCACCGGGGAGCTGTTTTTT.

The V and J genes are TRBV11-2 and TRBJ2-5; 7 bases map to TRBD2. This CDR3 spans 13 amino acids. V lost 5 bases to trimming and J lost 4 bases; unmatched junction nucleotides: 4. Germline lookup yields CDR1 SGHAT and CDR2 FQNNGV. The CDR3 coding sequence is TGTGCCAGCAGCACGGGACTACGAGAGACCCAGTACTTC. This codes for CASSTGLRETQYF.